The T cell receptor (beta chain) described here comes from a study of blood T cells in healthy people across ages. Study results and limitations: Per-million-T-cell TCR beta diversity fell roughly linearly with age.

Each sample yielded at least 5 micrograms of PBMC total RNA. From germline, CDR1 is ENHRY and CDR2 SYGVKD. The CDR3 runs to 14 residues. V gave up 7 bases and J gave up 5 bases, with 17 bases separating them. The second PCR ran roughly 7 to 12 cycles with a sample-barcoded 5' primer and J-beta primers. TCRdb re-called the 5' RACE reads through MiXCR, storing one row per CDR3 protein. The sample holds about 780,000 distinct CDR3 sequences, about 59% seen once. A note on this clonotype: Its antigen is still unknown.

The receptor's source is a young man in good health. This chain links TRBV10-3 with TRBJ2-5; D might be TRBD1 or TRBD2, each matching 7 bases. The source material was blood. The chain's CDR3 is CAITEGGGAETQYF. CDR3 in DNA: TGTGCCATCACCGAGGGAGGGGGCGCGGAGACCCAGTACTTC.